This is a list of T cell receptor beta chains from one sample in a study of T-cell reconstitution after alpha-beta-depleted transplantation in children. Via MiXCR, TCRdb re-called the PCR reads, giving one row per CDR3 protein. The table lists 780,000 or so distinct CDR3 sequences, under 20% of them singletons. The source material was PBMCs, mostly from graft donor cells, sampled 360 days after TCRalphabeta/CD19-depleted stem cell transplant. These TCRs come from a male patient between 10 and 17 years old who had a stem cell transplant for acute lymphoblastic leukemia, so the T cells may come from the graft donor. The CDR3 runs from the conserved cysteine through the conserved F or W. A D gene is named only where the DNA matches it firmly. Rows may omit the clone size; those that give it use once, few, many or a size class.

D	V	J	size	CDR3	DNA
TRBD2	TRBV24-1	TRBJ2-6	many	CATSDLTSGRACSGANVLTF	TGTGCCACCAGTGATTTGACTAGCGGGAGGGCCTGTTCTGGGGCCAACGTCCTGACTTTC
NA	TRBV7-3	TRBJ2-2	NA	CASSLNRGFNTGELFF	TGTGCCAGCAGCTTAAACCGGGGTTTTAACACCGGGGAGCTGTTTTTT
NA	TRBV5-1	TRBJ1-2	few	CASSSPGWGYTF	TGCGCCAGCAGCTCCCCAGGGTGGGGCTACACCTTC
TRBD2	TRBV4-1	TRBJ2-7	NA	CASSRSGSFVYEQYF	TGCGCCAGCAGCCGCAGCGGGAGTTTTGTATACGAGCAGTACTTC
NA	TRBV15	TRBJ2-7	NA	CATSRARQMGIQQYF	TGTGCCACCAGCAGAGCCCGTCAGATGGGGATACAGCAGTACTTC
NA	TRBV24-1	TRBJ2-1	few	CATSDLARPSSYNEQFF	TGTGCCACCAGTGATTTGGCCCGGCCCAGCTCCTACAATGAGCAGTTCTTC
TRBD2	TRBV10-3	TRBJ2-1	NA	CAISEFAGVAYNEQFF	TGTGCCATCAGTGAATTCGCGGGAGTGGCCTACAATGAGCAGTTCTTC
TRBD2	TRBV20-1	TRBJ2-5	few	CSARSGRAAVVGRGKETQYF	TGCAGTGCTAGAAGCGGGAGGGCCGCAGTTGTTGGGAGGGGGAAAGAGACCCAGTACTTC
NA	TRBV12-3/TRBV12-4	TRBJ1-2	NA	CASSFLVNYGYTF	TGTGCCAGCAGTTTCCTGGTTAACTATGGCTACACCTTC
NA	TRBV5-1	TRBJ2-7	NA	CASSLGSRGLGVSYEQYF	TGCGCCAGCAGCTTGGGGTCAAGAGGGCTCGGGGTATCCTACGAGCAGTACTTC
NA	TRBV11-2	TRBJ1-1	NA	CASSLVGLTEAFF	TGTGCCAGCAGCTTAGTAGGTCTCACTGAAGCTTTCTTT
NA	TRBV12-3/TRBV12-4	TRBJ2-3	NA	CASSFQMGGTLTDTQYF	TGTGCCAGCAGTTTTCAGATGGGAGGCACCCTCACAGATACGCAGTATTTT
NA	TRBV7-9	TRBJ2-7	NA	CASSPGTPRIDEQYF	TGTGCCAGCAGCCCGGGGACCCCGAGGATCGACGAGCAGTACTTC
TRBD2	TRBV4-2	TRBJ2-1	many	CASSQVSSGRNEQFF	TGTGCCAGCAGCCAAGTTTCTAGCGGGAGGAATGAGCAGTTCTTC
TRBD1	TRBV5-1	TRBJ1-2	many	CASSPGQGSYGYTF	TGCGCCAGCAGCCCCGGACAGGGCTCCTATGGCTACACCTTC
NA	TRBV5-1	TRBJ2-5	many	CASSLKGLETQYF	TGCGCCAGCAGCTTGAAGGGGCTCGAGACCCAGTACTTC
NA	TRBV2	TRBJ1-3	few	CASSEGAGRRNTIYF	TGTGCCAGCAGTGAAGGGGCAGGGCGGAGAAACACCATATATTTT
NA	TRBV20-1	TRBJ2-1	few	CSARQPHRFMGNYNEQFF	TGCAGTGCTAGACAACCGCATCGCTTCATGGGAAACTACAATGAGCAGTTCTTC
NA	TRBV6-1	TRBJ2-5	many	CASSVGRRETQYF	TGTGCCAGCAGTGTTGGGCGCCGGGAGACCCAGTACTTC
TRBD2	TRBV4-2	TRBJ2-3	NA	CASSQIAGPTDTQYF	TGTGCCAGCAGCCAGATAGCGGGGCCCACAGATACGCAGTATTTT
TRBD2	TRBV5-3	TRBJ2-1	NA	CARSFPGTSDPASYNEQFF	TGTGCCAGAAGCTTTCCCGGGACTAGCGACCCAGCCTCCTACAATGAGCAGTTCTTC
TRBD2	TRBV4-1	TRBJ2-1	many	CASSQAWLAEYNEQFF	TGCGCCAGCAGCCAAGCATGGCTAGCGGAGTACAATGAGCAGTTCTTC
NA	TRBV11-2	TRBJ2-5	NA	CASSLVLDLGETQYF	TGTGCCAGCAGCTTAGTTTTGGACCTGGGGGAGACCCAGTACTTC
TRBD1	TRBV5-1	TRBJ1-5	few	CASSLSGTGDSNQPQHF	TGCGCCAGCAGCCTATCCGGGACAGGGGATAGCAATCAGCCCCAGCATTTT
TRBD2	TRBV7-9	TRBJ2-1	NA	CASSKGLVAHNEQFF	TGTGCCAGCAGCAAAGGACTAGTGGCCCACAATGAGCAGTTCTTC
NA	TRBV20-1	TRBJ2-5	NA	CSALSRLKETQYF	TGCAGTGCCCTCTCACGGCTCAAAGAGACCCAGTACTTC
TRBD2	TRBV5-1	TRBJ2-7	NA	CASSPTRDRGLAGGRYEQYF	TGCGCCAGCAGCCCCACCAGGGATCGGGGGCTAGCGGGAGGGCGCTACGAGCAGTACTTC
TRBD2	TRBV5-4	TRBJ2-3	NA	CASSTKAGGADTQYF	TGTGCCAGCAGCACCAAGGCGGGAGGGGCAGATACGCAGTATTTT
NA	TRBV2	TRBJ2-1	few	CASSEAGAARPYNEQFF	TGTGCCAGCAGTGAAGCGGGGGCAGCCCGGCCTTACAATGAGCAGTTCTTC
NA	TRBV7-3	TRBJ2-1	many	CASSLKYSNEQFF	TGTGCCAGCAGCTTAAAATACAGCAATGAGCAGTTCTTC
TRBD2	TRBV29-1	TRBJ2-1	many	CSAPRTVGRAGVDNEQFF	TGCAGCGCTCCCCGAACAGTTGGCCGAGCGGGAGTTGATAATGAGCAGTTCTTC
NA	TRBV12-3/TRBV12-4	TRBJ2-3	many	CASSGASTDTQYF	TGTGCCAGCAGCGGGGCCTCCACAGATACGCAGTATTTT
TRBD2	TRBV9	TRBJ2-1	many	CASSVGQGTHGTSGTYNEQFF	TGTGCCAGCAGCGTCGGACAGGGTACTCACGGGACTAGCGGAACCTACAATGAGCAGTTCTTC